Sequencing of this T cell receptor (beta chain) was carried out in a study of human T cells and chemical hapten exposure. As for the study in general: Per-sample TCR yield variation was attributed mainly to small pooled library volume differences. Findings and limits, study-wide: Once DPC sensitization occurred, TCRs above 1 in 1000 frequency showed no change.

CDR1 and CDR2 from the germline V gene are KGHSH and LQKENI. Deletions cut 2 bases from V and 0 bases from J, with 7 bases between. This CDR3 has 14 residues. This clonotype was found many times. Its antigen is unidentified. TCRdb fed the RACE reads into MiXCR, producing one record per CDR3 protein. The sample records 350,000 to 450,000 distinct CDR3 sequences, approximately 5% being singletons. The time point is: pre-sensitization, week 0. As for treatment: therapeutic diphenylcyclopropenone sensitization with weekly scalp DPC. Here the sequenced sample was whole blood, taken in connection with sensitization to the hapten diphenylcyclopropenone (DPC). The chain combines TRBV18 with TRBJ2-5; no reliable D call. The clonotype comes from a woman aged 50 to 60 with alopecia areata. Some clones in this sample may be carry-over from other donors' samples. The CDR3 DNA reads TGTGCCAGCTCACCATTGGGCAACCAAGAGACCCAGTACTTC. This translates into CASSPLGNQETQYF.